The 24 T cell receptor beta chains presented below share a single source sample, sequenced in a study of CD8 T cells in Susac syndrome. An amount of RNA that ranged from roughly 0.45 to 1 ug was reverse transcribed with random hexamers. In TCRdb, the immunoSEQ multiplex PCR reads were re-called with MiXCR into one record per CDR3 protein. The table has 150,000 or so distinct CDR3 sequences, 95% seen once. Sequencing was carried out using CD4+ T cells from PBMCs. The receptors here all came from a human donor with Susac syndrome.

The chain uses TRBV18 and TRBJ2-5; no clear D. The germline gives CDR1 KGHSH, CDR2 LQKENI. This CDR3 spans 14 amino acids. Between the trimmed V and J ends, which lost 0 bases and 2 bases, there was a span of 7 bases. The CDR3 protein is CASSPPTRQETQYF. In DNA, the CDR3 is TGTGCCAGCTCACCACCGACCCGACAAGAGACCCAGTACTTC. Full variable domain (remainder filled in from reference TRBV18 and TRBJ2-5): NAGVMQNPRHLVRRRGQEARLRCSPMKGHSHVYWYRQLPEEGLKFMVYLQKENIIDESGMPKERFSAEFPKEGPSILRIQQVVRGDSAAYFCASSPPTRQETQYFGPGTRLLVL.

CDR3 amino acids: CSASRQGGSNQPQHF. Here the CDR3 DNA reads TGCAGTGCTAGCCGTCAGGGGGGTAGCAATCAGCCCCAGCATTTT. The rearrangement joins TRBV20-1 to TRBJ1-5; 7 bases line up with TRBD1. There are 15 residues in the CDR3. Looked up from germline, CDR1 is DFQATT and CDR2 is SNEGSKA (reference sequence). After removal of 3 bases from V and 0 bases from J, the junction contained 5 bases not matched to a gene.

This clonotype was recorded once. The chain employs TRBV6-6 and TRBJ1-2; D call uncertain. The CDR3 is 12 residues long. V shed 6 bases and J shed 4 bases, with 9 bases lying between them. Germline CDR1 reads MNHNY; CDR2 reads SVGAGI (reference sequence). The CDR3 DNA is TGTGCCAGCAGGCCAGCCCGCTATGGCTACACCTTC. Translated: CASRPARYGYTF.

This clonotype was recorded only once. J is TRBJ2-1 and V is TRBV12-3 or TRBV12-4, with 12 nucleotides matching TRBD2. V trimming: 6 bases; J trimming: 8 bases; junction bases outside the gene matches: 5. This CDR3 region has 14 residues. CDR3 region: CASSLAGGLDEQFF. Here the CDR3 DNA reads TGTGCCAGCAGCCTAGCGGGAGGGCTTGATGAGCAGTTCTTC.

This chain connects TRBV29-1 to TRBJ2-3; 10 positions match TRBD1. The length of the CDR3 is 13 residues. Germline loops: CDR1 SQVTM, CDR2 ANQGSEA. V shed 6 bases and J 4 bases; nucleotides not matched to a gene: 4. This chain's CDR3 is CSVTGGKADTQYF. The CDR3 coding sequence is TGCAGCGTGACAGGGGGCAAAGCAGATACGCAGTATTTT.

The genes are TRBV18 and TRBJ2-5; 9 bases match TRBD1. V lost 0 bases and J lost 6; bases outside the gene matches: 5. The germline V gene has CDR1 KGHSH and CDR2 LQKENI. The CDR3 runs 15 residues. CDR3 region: CASSPPGQGGQTQYF. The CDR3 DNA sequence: TGTGCCAGCTCACCACCGGGACAGGGAGGGCAGACCCAGTACTTC.

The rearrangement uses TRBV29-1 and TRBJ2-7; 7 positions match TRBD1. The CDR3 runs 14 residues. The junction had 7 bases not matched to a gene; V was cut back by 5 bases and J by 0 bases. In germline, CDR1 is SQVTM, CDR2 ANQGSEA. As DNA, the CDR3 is TGCAGCGTTCACCTTGGGGACAGCTCCTACGAGCAGTACTTC. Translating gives CSVHLGDSSYEQYF.

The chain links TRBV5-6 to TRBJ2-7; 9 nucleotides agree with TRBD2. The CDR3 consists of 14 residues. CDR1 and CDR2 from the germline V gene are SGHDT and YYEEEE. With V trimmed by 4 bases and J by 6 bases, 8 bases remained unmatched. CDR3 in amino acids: CASSLPGLASEQYF. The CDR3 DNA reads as TGTGCCAGCAGCCTCCCGGGACTAGCTAGCGAGCAGTACTTC.

The CDR3 DNA is TGCAGCGTTGAAGTTCGGGACCAACACTCAGATACGCAGTATTTT. As protein: CSVEVRDQHSDTQYF. The V call is TRBV29-1, the J call TRBJ2-3; D is perhaps TRBD1 or TRBD2 (5 bases each). V lost 1 base to trimming and J lost 4 bases, with 15 bases between them. There are 15 residues in the CDR3. Germline V gene sequence: CDR1 SQVTM, CDR2 ANQGSEA.

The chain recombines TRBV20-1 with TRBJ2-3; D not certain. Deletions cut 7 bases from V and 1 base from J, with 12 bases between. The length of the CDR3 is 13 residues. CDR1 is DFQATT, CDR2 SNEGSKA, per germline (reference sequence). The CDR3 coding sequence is TGCAGTGGTCCCTCGGGCCGCACAGATACGCAGTATTTT. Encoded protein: CSGPSGRTDTQYF.

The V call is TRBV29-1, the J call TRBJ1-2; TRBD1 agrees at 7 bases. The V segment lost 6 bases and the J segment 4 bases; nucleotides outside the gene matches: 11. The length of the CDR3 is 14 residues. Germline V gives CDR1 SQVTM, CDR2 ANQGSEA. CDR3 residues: CSVSPFGQVYGYTF. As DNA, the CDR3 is TGCAGCGTATCCCCCTTCGGACAGGTCTATGGCTACACCTTC.

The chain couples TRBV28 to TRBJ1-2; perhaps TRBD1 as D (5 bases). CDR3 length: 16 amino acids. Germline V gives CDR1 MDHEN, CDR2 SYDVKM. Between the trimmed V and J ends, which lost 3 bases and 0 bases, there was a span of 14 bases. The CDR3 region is CASSFLGPESNYGYTF. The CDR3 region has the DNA TGTGCCAGCAGTTTCCTGGGGCCAGAATCTAACTATGGCTACACCTTC.

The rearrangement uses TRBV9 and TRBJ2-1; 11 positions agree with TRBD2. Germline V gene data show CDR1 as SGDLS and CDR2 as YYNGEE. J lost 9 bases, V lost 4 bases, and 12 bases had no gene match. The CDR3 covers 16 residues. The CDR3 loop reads CASSPRLAGSSGEQFF. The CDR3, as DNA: TGTGCCAGCAGCCCCCGACTAGCGGGGTCTTCGGGTGAGCAGTTCTTC.

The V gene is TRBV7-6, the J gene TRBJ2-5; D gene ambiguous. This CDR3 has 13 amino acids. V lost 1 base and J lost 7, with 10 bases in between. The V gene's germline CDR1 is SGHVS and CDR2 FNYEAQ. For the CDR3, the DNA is TGTGCCAGCAGCTTAGTTCAGGACCCGACCCAGTACTTC. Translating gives CASSLVQDPTQYF.

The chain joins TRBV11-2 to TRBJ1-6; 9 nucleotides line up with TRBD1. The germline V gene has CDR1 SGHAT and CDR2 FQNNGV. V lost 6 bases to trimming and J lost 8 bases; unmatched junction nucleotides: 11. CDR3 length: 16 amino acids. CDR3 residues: CASRPAGTGRYSPLHF. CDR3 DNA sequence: TGTGCCAGCAGACCAGCCGGGACAGGGCGTTATTCACCCCTCCACTTT.

This CDR3 is CASSLGGIQETQYF. Written as DNA, the CDR3 is TGTGCCAGCAGCTTAGGTGGGATCCAAGAGACCCAGTACTTC. The chain carries TRBV7-2 and TRBJ2-5; D is ambiguous. Germline V gene lookup returns CDR1 SGHTA and CDR2 FQGNSA. The CDR3 has 14 residues. V was shortened by 1 base and J by 1 base, with 7 bases between the two germline ends.

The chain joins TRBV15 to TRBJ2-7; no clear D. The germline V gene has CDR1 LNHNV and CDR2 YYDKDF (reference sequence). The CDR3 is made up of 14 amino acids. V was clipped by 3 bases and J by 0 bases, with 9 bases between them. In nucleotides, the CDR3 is TGTGCCACCAGCAGGACGAGGAGCTCCTACGAGCAGTACTTC. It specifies CATSRTRSSYEQYF.

The CDR3 protein is CASRGEVWNTEAFF. DNA for the CDR3: TGCGCCAGCAGGGGGGAAGTTTGGAACACTGAAGCTTTCTTT. V gene TRBV4-1 combines with J gene TRBJ1-1, with D perhaps matching TRBD1 (5 bases). The CDR3 has 14 residues. V lost 6 bases to trimming and J lost 1 base, with 12 bases between them. Germline CDR1 MGHRA, CDR2 YSYEKL.

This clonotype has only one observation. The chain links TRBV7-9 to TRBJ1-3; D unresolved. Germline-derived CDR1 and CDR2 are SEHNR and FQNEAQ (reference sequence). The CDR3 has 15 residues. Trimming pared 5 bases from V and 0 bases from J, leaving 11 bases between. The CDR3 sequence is CASSLGRNSGNTIYF. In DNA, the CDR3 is TGTGCCAGCAGCCTTGGACGTAACTCTGGAAACACCATATATTTT.

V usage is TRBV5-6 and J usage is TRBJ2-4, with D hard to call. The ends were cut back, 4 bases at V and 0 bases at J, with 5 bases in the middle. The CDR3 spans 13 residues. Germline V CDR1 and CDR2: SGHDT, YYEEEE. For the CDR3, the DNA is TGTGCCAGCAGCGGAATAGCCAAAAACATTCAGTACTTC. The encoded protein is CASSGIAKNIQYF.

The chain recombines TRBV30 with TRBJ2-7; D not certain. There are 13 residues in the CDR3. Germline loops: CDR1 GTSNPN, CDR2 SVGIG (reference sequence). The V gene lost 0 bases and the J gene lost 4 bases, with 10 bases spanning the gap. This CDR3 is CAWSVTESYEQYF. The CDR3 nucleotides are TGTGCCTGGAGTGTAACCGAGAGTTACGAGCAGTACTTC.

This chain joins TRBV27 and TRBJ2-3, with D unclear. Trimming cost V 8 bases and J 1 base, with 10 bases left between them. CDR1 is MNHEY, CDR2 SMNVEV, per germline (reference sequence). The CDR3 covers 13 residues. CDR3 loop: CASSPAGTDTQYF. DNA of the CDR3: TGTGCCAGCTCCCCGGCGGGCACAGATACGCAGTATTTT.

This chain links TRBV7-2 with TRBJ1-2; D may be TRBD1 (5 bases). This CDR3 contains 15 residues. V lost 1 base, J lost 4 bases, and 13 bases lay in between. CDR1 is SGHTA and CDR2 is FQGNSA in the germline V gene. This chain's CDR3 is CASSLGRQGAYGYTF. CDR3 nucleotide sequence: TGTGCCAGCAGCTTAGGTCGGCAGGGTGCCTATGGCTACACCTTC.

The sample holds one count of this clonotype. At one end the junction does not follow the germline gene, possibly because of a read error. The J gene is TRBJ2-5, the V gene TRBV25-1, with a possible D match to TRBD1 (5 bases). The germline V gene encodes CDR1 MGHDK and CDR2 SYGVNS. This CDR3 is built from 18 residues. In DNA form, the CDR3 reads TGTGCCAGCAGTGAAACAAACGCCGGCGAAGCAGGGCAAGGGACCCAGTACTTC. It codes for CASSETNAGEAGQGTQYF.